This is a list of T cell receptor beta chains from one sample in a study of cytomegalovirus exposure and HLA in healthy donors. Libraries were prepared by immunoSEQ multiplex PCR; TCRdb keeps only in-frame clonotypes and omits some of them. The sample lists 250,000 or so clones, about nine tenths occurring once. Sample: PBMCs. Receptors were obtained from a girl aged 2 to 9 in good health and CMV-seronegative. Both conserved end residues are part of each CDR3. Fields, in order: V gene, D gene, J gene, clone size, CDR3 length, CDR3 protein, CDR3 DNA. A D gene is named only where the DNA matches it firmly. Some rows have no size entry. The others give once, few or many, or a class for an expanded clone.

TRBV14	TRBD2	TRBJ2-3	-	16	CASSRNIAGVTDTQYF	TGTGCCAGCAGCCGGAACATAGCGGGGGTCACAGATACGCAGTATTTT
TRBV5-1	TRBD1	TRBJ2-7	once	14	CASSFTGVWDEQYF	TGCGCCAGCAGCTTTACAGGGGTATGGGACGAGCAGTACTTC
TRBV30	-	TRBJ1-1	-	14	CAWSPPPGDTEAFF	TGTGCCTGGAGCCCTCCCCCAGGGGACACTGAAGCTTTCTTT
TRBV15	TRBD2	TRBJ2-1	-	14	CATSARLAGNEQFF	TGTGCCACCAGCGCAAGACTAGCGGGCAATGAGCAGTTCTTC
TRBV30	TRBD2	TRBJ2-7	-	15	CAWSVLAGGPYEQYF	TGTGCCTGGAGTGTACTAGCGGGGGGACCCTACGAGCAGTACTTC
TRBV7-9	-	TRBJ1-2	-	13	CASSLENIYGYTF	TGTGCCAGCAGCTTAGAGAACATATATGGCTACACCTTC
TRBV9	TRBD2	TRBJ2-1	-	17	CASSFPRGGAHGDEQFF	TGTGCCAGCAGTTTCCCCCGCGGGGGGGCTCATGGGGATGAGCAGTTCTTC
TRBV29-1	TRBD1	TRBJ2-5	-	12	CSVGTGQETQYF	TGCAGCGTCGGGACAGGCCAAGAGACCCAGTACTTC
TRBV7-9	TRBD1	TRBJ1-5	-	15	CASSRQGIGNQPQHF	TGTGCCAGCAGCCGACAGGGGATCGGCAATCAGCCCCAGCATTTT
TRBV6-5	-	TRBJ1-1	-	12	CASSYPDGKAFF	TGTGCCAGCAGTTACCCTGACGGGAAAGCTTTCTTT